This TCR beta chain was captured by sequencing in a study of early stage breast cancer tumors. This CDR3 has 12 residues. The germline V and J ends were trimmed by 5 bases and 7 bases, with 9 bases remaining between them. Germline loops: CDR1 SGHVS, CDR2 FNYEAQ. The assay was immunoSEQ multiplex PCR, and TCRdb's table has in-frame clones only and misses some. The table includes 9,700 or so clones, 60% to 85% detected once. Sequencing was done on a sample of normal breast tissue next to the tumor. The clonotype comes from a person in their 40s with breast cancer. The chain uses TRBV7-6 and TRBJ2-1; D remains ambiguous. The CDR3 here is CASSPPGNEQFF. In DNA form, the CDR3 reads TGTGCCAGCAGCCCCCCCGGTAATGAGCAGTTCTTC.